A selection of T cell receptor beta chains follows, all from one sample in a study of T cell responses to AZD1222 COVID-19 vaccine. Assay: immunoSEQ multiplex PCR; the TCRdb copy retains only in-frame clones and omits some. Of about 77,000 clones listed, about 92% are singletons. The sample in question was peripheral blood, obtained 28 days after the second AZD1222 dose. These receptors were collected from an adult who received the AZD1222 COVID-19 vaccine. Both conserved end residues are part of each CDR3. Fields, in order: J gene, D gene, V gene, CDR3 DNA, CDR3 protein. D genes are given only for firm matches.

TRBJ1-2 | . | TRBV30 | TGTGCCTGGAGTGTTTATCCAGGGGATGGCTACACCTTC | CAWSVYPGDGYTF
TRBJ2-1 | TRBD2 | TRBV7-3 | TGTGCCAGCAGCGCGGGAGTTGAGCAGTTCTTC | CASSAGVEQFF
TRBJ2-3 | TRBD2 | TRBV19 | TGTGCCAGTAGCAATACTAGCGGGGGAAGCACAGATACGCAGTATTTT | CASSNTSGGSTDTQYF
TRBJ1-3 | . | TRBV19 | TGTGCCAGTAGTATAGGGGGAACAGGCTCTGGAAACACCATATATTTT | CASSIGGTGSGNTIYF
TRBJ1-5 | . | TRBV18 | TGTGCCAGCTCACCAAAAACGAATCAGCCCCAGCATTTT | CASSPKTNQPQHF
TRBJ2-5 | TRBD2 | TRBV5-6 | TGTGCCAGCAGCTTCTCGGGACTACAACAAGAGACCCAGTACTTC | CASSFSGLQQETQYF
TRBJ2-2 | TRBD1 | TRBV30 | TGTGCCGGTAGACAGGGGGTGAACACCGGGGAGCTGTTTTTT | CAGRQGVNTGELFF
TRBJ1-2 | . | TRBV4-3 | TGCGCCAGCAGCTCCGGTCATCCTACTAACTATGGCTACACCTTC | CASSSGHPTNYGYTF
TRBJ1-2 | TRBD1 | TRBV27 | TGTGCCAGCAGTATGCCGGGACAGGGTGGAGGAGGCTACACCTTC | CASSMPGQGGGGYTF
TRBJ1-1 | TRBD1 | TRBV28 | TGTGCCAGCAGGCAACAGGGGGACACTGAAGCTTTCTTT | CASRQQGDTEAFF
TRBJ1-3 | . | TRBV7-9 | TGTGCCAGCAGCTTAGCTGGGAACACCATATATTTT | CASSLAGNTIYF
TRBJ2-3 | TRBD2 | TRBV6-6 | TGTGCCAGCAGACGGGACTACCAAGATACGCAGTATTTT | CASRRDYQDTQYF
TRBJ1-1 | . | TRBV4-1 | TGCGCCAGCAGCCCCACATTGAACACTGAAGCTTTCTTT | CASSPTLNTEAFF
TRBJ2-1 | TRBD2 | TRBV19 | TGTGCCAGTAGTACCCTAGCGGACAATGAGCAGTTCTTC | CASSTLADNEQFF